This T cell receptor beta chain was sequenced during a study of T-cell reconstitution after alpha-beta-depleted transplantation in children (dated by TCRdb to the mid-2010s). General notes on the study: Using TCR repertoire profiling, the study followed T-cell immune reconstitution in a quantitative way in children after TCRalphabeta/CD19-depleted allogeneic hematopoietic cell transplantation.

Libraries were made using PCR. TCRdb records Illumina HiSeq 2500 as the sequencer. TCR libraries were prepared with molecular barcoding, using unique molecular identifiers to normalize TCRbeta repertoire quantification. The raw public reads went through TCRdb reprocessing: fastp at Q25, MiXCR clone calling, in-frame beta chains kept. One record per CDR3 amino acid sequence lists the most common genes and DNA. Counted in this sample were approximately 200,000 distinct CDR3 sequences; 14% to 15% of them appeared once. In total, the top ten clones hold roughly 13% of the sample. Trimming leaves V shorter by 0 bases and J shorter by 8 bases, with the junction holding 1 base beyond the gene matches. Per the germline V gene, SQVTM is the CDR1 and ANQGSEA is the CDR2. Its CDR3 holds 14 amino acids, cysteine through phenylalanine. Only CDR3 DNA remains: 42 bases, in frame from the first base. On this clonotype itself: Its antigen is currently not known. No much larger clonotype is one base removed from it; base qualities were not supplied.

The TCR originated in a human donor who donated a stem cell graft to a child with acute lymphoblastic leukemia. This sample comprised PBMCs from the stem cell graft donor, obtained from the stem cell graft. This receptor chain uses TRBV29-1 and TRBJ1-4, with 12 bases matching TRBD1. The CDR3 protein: CSVEEGTGGEKLFF. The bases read TGCAGCGTTGAAGAGGGGACAGGGGGCGAAAAACTGTTTTTT.